A single sample gave rise to the 30 T cell receptor beta chains below, sequenced in a study of radiation and T cells in renal cell carcinoma (TCRdb year 2020). Interpreted using the paper, the time point label stands for: blood 4 weeks post-SBRT, at nephrectomy. In the paper's terms, the treatment or condition label means: 15 Gy SBRT to primary tumor, nephrectomy 4 weeks later. Libraries were built with the immunoSEQ multiplex PCR assay. TCRdb retrieved this table from immuneACCESS and kept in-frame rearrangements only. Not all clones are present; in checked studies, unresolved V genes account for under half, and no reason is known for the remainder. Across this sample there are around 95,000 clones, with 70% to 85% seen only once. About 7.2% of the sample is held by the ten biggest clonotypes. Specimen: blood, collected from a patient whose treatment included radiotherapy and nephrectomy. Source of these receptors: a man in his 60s with renal cell carcinoma.

The chain employs TRBV30 and TRBJ2-3; a possible D gene is TRBD2 (6 bases). Germline loops: CDR1 GTSNPN, CDR2 SVGIG (reference sequence). The length of the CDR3 is 13 residues. The V and J ends lost 2 bases and 6 bases respectively, with 12 bases between them. CDR3 sequence reads: CAWSRREKDTQYF. As DNA, the CDR3 is TGTGCCTGGAGTAGGAGGGAGAAGGATACGCAGTATTTT.

The chain carries TRBV5-1 and TRBJ1-4; the D gene is possibly TRBD1 (6 bases). Between the trimmed V and J ends, which lost 0 bases and 8 bases, there was a span of 14 bases. The CDR3 contains 15 residues. The germline V gene has CDR1 SGHRS and CDR2 YFSETQ. This chain's CDR3 is CASSLAGTPDEKLFF. In DNA form, the CDR3 reads TGCGCCAGCAGCTTGGCCGGGACACCGGACGAAAAACTGTTTTTT.

The chain has TRBV5-5 and TRBJ1-4; the match to TRBD1 covers 7 bases. CDR1 is SGHKS, CDR2 YYEKEE, per germline (reference sequence). The CDR3 runs 18 residues. Trimming took 0 bases from V and 7 from J; bases not matched to a gene: 15. The CDR3 loop reads CASSLEPLRGLEIEKLFF. For the CDR3, the DNA is TGTGCCAGCAGCTTGGAGCCGCTTAGGGGGCTCGAGATTGAAAAACTGTTTTTT.

The chain employs TRBV5-5 and TRBJ1-2; TRBD1 matches at 9 bases. The V and J ends lost 1 base and 12 bases, in that order; junction bases with no gene match: 13. The CDR3 has 15 amino acids. CDR1 and CDR2 (germline): SGHKS, YYEKEE (reference sequence). CDR3 bases: TGTGCCAGCAGCTTGTTTTCGGGGGACAGGGCATTCAACACCTTC. Translating gives CASSLFSGDRAFNTF.

The V gene is TRBV18, the J gene TRBJ2-7; D is ambiguous. Trimming took off 3 bases at V and 0 bases at J, with 3 bases between the two ends. CDR3 length: 12 residues. CDR1 is KGHSH, CDR2 LQKENI, per germline. The CDR3 DNA is TGTGCCAGCTCACCGAACTCCTACGAGCAGTACTTC. This codes for CASSPNSYEQYF.

The V call is TRBV5-1, the J call TRBJ1-4; unclear D gene. The CDR3 spans 14 residues. CDR1 is SGHRS and CDR2 is YFSETQ in the germline V gene. Trimming shortened V by 0 bases and J by 6 bases, and 9 bases separated the two germline ends. CDR3 loop: CASSLGGSDEKLFF. In DNA form, the CDR3 reads TGCGCCAGCAGCTTGGGAGGGTCGGATGAAAAACTGTTTTTT.

This clone was found once. V and J are TRBV27 and TRBJ1-3; possible D gene TRBD1, 6 bases. The CDR3 contains 16 residues. The germline gives CDR1 MNHEY, CDR2 SMNVEV (reference sequence). V was clipped by 4 bases and J by 4 bases, with 17 bases between them. DNA of the CDR3: TGTGCCAGCAGTTATAGGGGGGGGCTGGGAGGAAACACCATATATTTT. Residues: CASSYRGGLGGNTIYF.

This clone was found a few times. DNA of the CDR3: TGTGCCTGGAGTGGATCGCTGGTTTGGGGCTACGAGCAGTACTTC. The encoded protein is CAWSGSLVWGYEQYF. The genes are TRBV30 and TRBJ2-7; D not resolved. Germline assignment: CDR1 GTSNPN and CDR2 SVGIG (reference sequence). With 1 base removed from V and 3 bases from J, the gap between germline ends came to 16 bases. The CDR3 has 15 residues.

The CDR3 here is CASSQNLAGVFGELFF. CDR3 bases: TGTGCCAGCAGCCAGAATTTAGCGGGAGTTTTCGGGGAGCTGTTTTTT. The chain employs TRBV4-2 and TRBJ2-2; 9 bases map to TRBD2. In germline, CDR1 is LGHNA, CDR2 YNFKEQ. J gave up 7 bases and V 3 bases, and 9 bases lay outside the gene matches. The CDR3 consists of 16 residues.

This clone was counted a single time. The gene calls are TRBV27 and TRBJ1-1; 10 positions agree with TRBD1. Germline CDR1 and CDR2: MNHEY and SMNVEV (reference sequence). The CDR3 length is 16 residues. V lost 4 bases, J lost 4 bases, and 9 bases stayed unmatched. The chain's CDR3 is CASSSNLRTGGTEAFF. CDR3 sequence (DNA): TGTGCCAGCAGTTCCAATCTTCGGACAGGGGGCACTGAAGCTTTCTTT.

The genes are TRBV29-1 and TRBJ2-1, with 7 bases lining up with TRBD2. Germline V gives CDR1 SQVTM, CDR2 ANQGSEA. The CDR3 spans 14 residues. V was pared by 4 bases and J by 10 bases, with 13 bases of the junction left unmatched. The CDR3 region is CSVGGGRAGREQFF. Here the CDR3 DNA reads TGCAGCGTTGGGGGAGGGAGGGCCGGTCGAGAGCAGTTCTTC.

This clone was picked up one time. CDR3 sequence: CASSLLFSGTEAFF. For the CDR3, the DNA is TGTGCCAGCAGCCTTCTGTTTTCGGGGACGGAAGCTTTCTTT. The chain has TRBV27 and TRBJ1-1; possibly TRBD1 for D (5 bases). From germline, CDR1 is MNHEY and CDR2 SMNVEV (reference sequence). The length of the CDR3 is 14 residues. V was shortened by 6 bases and J by 8 bases, with 19 bases between the two germline ends.

This clone was counted only a few times. The V and J genes are TRBV9 and TRBJ2-1, with TRBD2 identical over 11 bases. The CDR3 is made up of 18 amino acids. After removal of 2 bases from V and 2 bases from J, the junction contained 9 bases not matched to a gene. From germline, CDR1 is SGDLS and CDR2 YYNGEE. The CDR3 here is CASSVGTSGYTTYNEQFF. CDR3 coding DNA: TGTGCCAGCAGCGTTGGGACTAGCGGTTATACTACCTACAATGAGCAGTTCTTC.

The chain employs TRBV2 and TRBJ1-2; D might be TRBD1 (6 bases). The germline V gene encodes CDR1 SNHLY and CDR2 FYNNEI. The length of the CDR3 is 14 residues. V was shortened by 6 bases and J by 4 bases, with 15 bases between the two germline ends. CDR3 protein: CASSQDSPSYGYTF. The CDR3 nucleotides are TGTGCCAGCAGCCAGGACAGCCCTAGCTATGGCTACACCTTC.

This chain joins TRBV5-1 and TRBJ1-2; D call uncertain. The germline gives CDR1 SGHRS, CDR2 YFSETQ. The CDR3 has 14 residues. Trimming removed 0 bases from V and 3 bases from J, with 9 bases in between. CDR3 in DNA: TGCGCCAGCAGCTTGGATACGACGCACTATGGCTACACCTTC. Translating gives CASSLDTTHYGYTF.

V and J are TRBV28 and TRBJ2-2, with TRBD1 matching 8 bases. The V and J ends lost 2 bases and 15 bases, in that order; junction bases with no gene match: 8. CDR3 size: 13 residues. Germline values: CDR1 MDHEN, CDR2 SYDVKM. CDR3 DNA sequence: TGTGCCAGCAGTTTAGGGAACAGGGGGATTATGTTTTTT. The encoded protein is CASSLGNRGIMFF.

The chain links TRBV7-8 to TRBJ2-5; TRBD1 or TRBD2 may be the D gene (6 bases each). This CDR3 is built from 17 residues. Between the trimmed V and J ends, which lost 2 bases and 4 bases, there was a span of 20 bases. The V gene's germline CDR1 is SGHVS and CDR2 FQNEAQ. In nucleotides, the CDR3 is TGTGCCAGCAGCTTATCCGCAGGGGTGGAGGGCGGAGAGACCCAGTACTTC. Translated: CASSLSAGVEGGETQYF. The full variable domain, completed using reference TRBV7-8 and TRBJ2-5, is GAGVSQSPRYKVAKRGQDVALRCDPISGHVSLFWYQQALGQGPEFLTYFQNEAQLDKSGLPSDRFFAERPEGSVSTLKIQRTQQEDSAVYLCASSLSAGVEGGETQYFGPGTRLLVL.

The rearrangement links TRBV13 to TRBJ2-6; 8 bases map to TRBD1. After removal of 6 bases from V and 4 bases from J, the junction contained 17 bases not matched to a gene. Germline assignment: CDR1 PRHDT and CDR2 FYEKMQ (reference sequence). There are 19 residues in the CDR3. CDR3 loop: CASRATPATGDAGANVLTF. Here the CDR3 DNA reads TGTGCCAGCAGAGCAACCCCCGCGACAGGGGACGCGGGGGCCAACGTCCTGACTTTC.

The chain recombines TRBV7-9 with TRBJ2-7, with D hard to call. V lost 8 bases and J 1 base, leaving 9 bases between the germline ends. Germline V lookup: CDR1 SEHNR, CDR2 FQNEAQ (reference sequence). CDR3 length equals 12 residues. CDR3 nucleotides: TGTGCCAGCGCCCCTCTTTCCTACGAGCAGTACTTC. Its translation: CASAPLSYEQYF.

The chain has TRBV27 and TRBJ2-5; D not certain. This CDR3 contains 10 residues. CDR1 and CDR2 (germline): MNHEY, SMNVEV (reference sequence). Trimming cost V 5 bases and J 2 bases, with 0 bases left between them. The CDR3 spells CASSQETQYF. CDR3 DNA: TGTGCCAGCAGTCAAGAGACCCAGTACTTC.

The chain joins TRBV28 to TRBJ1-5; 9 nucleotides match TRBD1. Germline assignment: CDR1 MDHEN and CDR2 SYDVKM. CDR3 length equals 15 residues. V lost 6 bases to trimming and J lost 1 base; unmatched junction nucleotides: 4. The CDR3, as DNA: TGTGCCAGCAGACCTACAGGGGGCAGCAATCAGCCCCAGCATTTT. This encodes CASRPTGGSNQPQHF. The full variable domain, with the rest looked up from reference TRBV28 and TRBJ1-5, is DVKVTQSSRYLVKRTGEKVFLECVQDMDHENMFWYRQDPGLGLRLIYFSYDVKMKEKGDIPEGYSVSREKKERFSLILESASTNQTSMYLCASRPTGGSNQPQHFGDGTRLSIL.

The V gene is TRBV7-9, the J gene TRBJ2-7; D gene uncertain. Per the germline V gene, CDR1 is SEHNR and CDR2 is FQNEAQ (reference sequence). This CDR3 comprises 14 residues. The V end lost 1 base, the J end lost 3 bases, and 10 bases lay between the germline ends. DNA for the CDR3: TGTGCCAGCAGCTTAGAGGTCCTAAGCTACGAGCAGTACTTC. Translated, it gives CASSLEVLSYEQYF.

This clone was observed a few times. The chain recombines TRBV5-4 with TRBJ2-3; 13 bases fit TRBD2. After removal of 3 bases from V and 5 bases from J, the junction contained 6 bases not matched to a gene. Germline CDR1 reads SGHNT; CDR2 reads YYREEE (reference sequence). The CDR3 has 16 residues. CDR3 protein: CASSSGTSGIQDTQYF. In nucleotides, the CDR3 is TGTGCCAGCAGCTCAGGGACTAGCGGGATTCAAGATACGCAGTATTTT.

The rearrangement uses TRBV5-1 and TRBJ2-2; tentative D call: TRBD1 (6 bases). CDR1 and CDR2 from the germline V gene are SGHRS and YFSETQ. The CDR3 is 13 amino acids. V dropped 4 bases and J dropped 5 bases, with 9 bases sitting between them. The CDR3 sequence: CASSPQGTGELFF. The CDR3, as DNA: TGCGCCAGCAGCCCCCAGGGGACCGGGGAGCTGTTTTTT. Full variable domain (remainder filled in from reference TRBV5-1 and TRBJ2-2): KAGVTQTPRYLIKTRGQQVTLSCSPISGHRSVSWYQQTPGQGLQFLFEYFSETQRNKGNFPGRFSGRQFSNSRSEMNVSTLELGDSALYLCASSPQGTGELFFGEGSRLTVL.

The chain is built from TRBV5-4 and TRBJ2-7; 9 positions agree with TRBD1. CDR3 size: 15 residues. V was clipped by 3 bases and J by 3 bases; unmatched bases: 7. CDR1 and CDR2 (germline): SGHNT, YYREEE (reference sequence). This CDR3 reads CASSSLTGGNYEQYF. As DNA, the CDR3 is TGTGCCAGCAGCTCACTGACAGGGGGTAACTACGAGCAGTACTTC.

This clone has only a few counts. The chain links TRBV30 to TRBJ2-7; D possibly corresponds to TRBD1 (5 bases). Germline V gene sequence: CDR1 GTSNPN, CDR2 SVGIG (reference sequence). The CDR3 covers 12 residues. Trimming left V 5 bases short and J 7 bases short, with 15 bases between. CDR3 sequence (DNA): TGTGCCTGGGCACAAACAGGCTCGGAGCAGTACTTC. Protein sequence: CAWAQTGSEQYF.

V and J are TRBV5-1 and TRBJ2-3; D is unclear. Trimming pared 5 bases from V and 8 bases from J, leaving 21 bases between. Germline assignment: CDR1 SGHRS and CDR2 YFSETQ. The CDR3 is 15 residues long. The DNA for the CDR3 is TGCGCCAGCAGTCAATTACAAAGTCTGCCGGGTACGCAGTATTTT. Its translation is CASSQLQSLPGTQYF.

This chain uses TRBV29-1 with TRBJ1-4; D call uncertain. CDR3 length: 13 residues. V was pared by 4 bases and J by 0 bases, with 6 bases between. Germline lookup yields CDR1 SQVTM and CDR2 ANQGSEA. The CDR3: CSVVGSTNEKLFF. In DNA form, the CDR3 reads TGCAGCGTTGTGGGGTCAACTAATGAAAAACTGTTTTTT. Variable domain in full (rest from reference TRBV29-1 and TRBJ1-4): SAVISQKPSRDICQRGTSLTIQCQVDSQVTMMFWYRQQPGQSLTLIATANQGSEATYESGFVIDKFPISRPNLTFSTLTVSNMSPEDSSIYLCSVVGSTNEKLFFGSGTQLSVL.

V gene TRBV11-2 combines with J gene TRBJ2-7, with 9 bases matching TRBD2. Germline V CDR1 and CDR2: SGHAT, FQNNGV. There are 16 residues in the CDR3. V lost 5 bases to trimming and J lost 3 bases; unmatched junction nucleotides: 11. The CDR3 is CASSALGSGRVYEQYF. The DNA of the CDR3 is TGTGCCAGCAGCGCGTTAGGTAGCGGGAGAGTCTACGAGCAGTACTTC.

The chain carries TRBV25-1 and TRBJ1-1, with 7 bases fitting TRBD1. The germline V gene has CDR1 MGHDK and CDR2 SYGVNS. The CDR3 loop spans 13 amino acids. V lost 0 bases, J lost 8 bases, and 3 bases stayed unmatched. This chain's CDR3 is CASSEYRDSEAFF. The CDR3 region has the DNA TGTGCCAGCAGTGAATATCGGGACAGCGAAGCTTTCTTT. Combining the CDR3 with reference TRBV25-1 and TRBJ1-1 gives the whole variable domain EADIYQTPRYLVIGTGKKITLECSQTMGHDKMYWYQQDPGMELHLIHYSYGVNSTEKGDLSSESTVSRIRTEHFPLTLESARPSHTSQYLCASSEYRDSEAFFGQGTRLTVV.